Sequencing of this TCR beta chain was carried out in a study of tumor-infiltrating lymphocytes in primary liver carcinoma. Study-wide results and limits: Less overlap was seen in tumor-adjacent and tumor-blood pairs than in tumor region pairs. Just around 7-24% of top clones spanned all five tumor regions.

Without any cell sorting, about 19-32 mg of bulk tissue yielded co-extracted RNA and DNA. Total RNA (roughly 530 ng) served as template for TCR beta cDNA synthesis primed by a constant-region primer. Modified slightly, ARM-PCR produced TCR beta libraries over three nested multiplex PCR rounds. Both of the initial two PCR rounds ran for nine to eleven cycles and employed TRBV1-TRBV30 forward primers alongside a C-beta reverse primer. TCRdb processed the multiplex PCR reads anew with MiXCR; each CDR3 protein has one entry. The table includes roughly 22,000 distinct CDR3 sequences, 70% to 90% detected once. This CDR3 has 15 amino acids. CDR1 is SGHNT and CDR2 is YENEEA in the germline V gene. This clonotype is a singleton in its sample. Its specificity is not known. At one of its ends the junction is not consistent with the germline gene, which may arise from a read error.

The receptor's source is a woman aged 25 to 39 with primary liver carcinoma and hepatitis B virus infection. V gene TRBV11-3 combines with J gene TRBJ2-7, with D perhaps TRBD1 (6 bases). Sequencing input: liver tumor tissue from sampling region 2. Subset specified: tumor region T2, inferior pole. DNA of the CDR3: TGTGCCAGCATCTTAGACCGGGACATCTCCTATGAGCAGTACTTC. Its translation: CASILDRDISYEQYF.